This TCR beta chain was sequenced during a study of primary melanoma T cells and metastatic recurrence. General study results and limits: Tumor T-cell fraction reportedly predicted progression-free survival independently. Primary melanomas may harbor an effective T-cell antitumor response, authors suggested.

The germline CDR1 and CDR2 sequences are MNHGY and SAAAGT. The ends were cut back, 2 bases at V and 4 bases at J, with 18 bases in the middle. The CDR3 length is 17 residues. A remark on this clone: Its antigen is unidentified.

The patients had surgically resected primary melanoma at risk of metastatic recurrence. The assay was immunoSEQ multiplex PCR, and TCRdb's table has in-frame clones only and misses some. The sample holds several thousand clones, roughly four fifths seen once. The receptor was derived from a human donor with melanoma. The sample comprised melanoma tumor tissue. The chain has TRBV6-8 and TRBJ2-4; D may correspond to TRBD1 or TRBD2 (6 bases each). CDR3 sequence: CASSYDFRRGDKNIQYF. The CDR3 coding sequence is TGTGCCAGCAGTTACGATTTTAGGAGGGGGGATAAAAACATTCAGTACTTC.